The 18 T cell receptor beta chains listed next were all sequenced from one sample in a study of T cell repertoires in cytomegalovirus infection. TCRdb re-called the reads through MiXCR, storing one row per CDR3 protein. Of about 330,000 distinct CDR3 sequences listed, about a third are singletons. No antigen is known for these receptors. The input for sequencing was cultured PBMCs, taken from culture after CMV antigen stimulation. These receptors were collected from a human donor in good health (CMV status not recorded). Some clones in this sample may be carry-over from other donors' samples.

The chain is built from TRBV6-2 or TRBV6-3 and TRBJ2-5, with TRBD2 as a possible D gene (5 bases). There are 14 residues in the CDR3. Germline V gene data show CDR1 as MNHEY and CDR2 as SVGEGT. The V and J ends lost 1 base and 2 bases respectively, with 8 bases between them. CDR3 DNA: TGTGCCAGCAGTTACTTGACTATTCAAGAGACCCAGTACTTC. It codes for CASSYLTIQETQYF.

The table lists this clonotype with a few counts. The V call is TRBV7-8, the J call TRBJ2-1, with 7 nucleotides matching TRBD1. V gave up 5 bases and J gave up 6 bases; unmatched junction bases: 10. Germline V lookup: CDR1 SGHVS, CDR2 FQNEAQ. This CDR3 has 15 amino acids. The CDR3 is CASSHGRQGRNEQFF. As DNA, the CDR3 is TGTGCCAGCAGCCATGGCAGACAGGGACGCAATGAGCAGTTCTTC.

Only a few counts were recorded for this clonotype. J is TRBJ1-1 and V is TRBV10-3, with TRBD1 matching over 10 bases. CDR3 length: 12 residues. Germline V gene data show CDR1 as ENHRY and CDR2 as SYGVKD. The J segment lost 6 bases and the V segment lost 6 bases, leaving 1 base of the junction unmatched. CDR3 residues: CAIRGTGAEAFF. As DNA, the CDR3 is TGTGCCATCAGAGGGACAGGGGCTGAAGCTTTCTTT.

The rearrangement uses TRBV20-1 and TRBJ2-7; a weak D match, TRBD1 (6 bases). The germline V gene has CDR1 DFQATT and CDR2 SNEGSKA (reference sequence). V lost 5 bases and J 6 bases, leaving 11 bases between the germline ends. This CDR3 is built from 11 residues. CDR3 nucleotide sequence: TGCAGTGCTGACAGGACGTTCGAGCAGTACTTC. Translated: CSADRTFEQYF.

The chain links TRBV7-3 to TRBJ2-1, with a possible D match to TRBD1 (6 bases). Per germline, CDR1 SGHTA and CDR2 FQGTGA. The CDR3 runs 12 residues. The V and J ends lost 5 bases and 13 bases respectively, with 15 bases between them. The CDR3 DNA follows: TGTGCCAGCAGCGTGTTAGGGGGAATTCAGTTCTTC. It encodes CASSVLGGIQFF.

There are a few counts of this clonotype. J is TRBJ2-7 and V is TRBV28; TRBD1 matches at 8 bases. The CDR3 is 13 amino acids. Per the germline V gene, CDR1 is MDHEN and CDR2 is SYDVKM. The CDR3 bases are TGTGCGACTTCCGGGACAGGACCCTACGAGCAGTACTTC. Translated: CATSGTGPYEQYF.

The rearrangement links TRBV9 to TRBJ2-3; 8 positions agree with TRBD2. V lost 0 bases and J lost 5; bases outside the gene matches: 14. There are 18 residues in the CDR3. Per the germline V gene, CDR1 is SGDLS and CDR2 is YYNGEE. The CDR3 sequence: CASSVAGGSGGGQDTQYF. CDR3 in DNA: TGTGCCAGCAGCGTAGCGGGTGGGAGCGGGGGAGGTCAAGATACGCAGTATTTT. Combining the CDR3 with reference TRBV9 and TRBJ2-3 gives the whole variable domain DSGVTQTPKHLITATGQRVTLRCSPRSGDLSVYWYQQSLDQGLQFLIQYYNGEERAKGNILERFSAQQFPDLHSELNLSSLELGDSALYFCASSVAGGSGGGQDTQYFGPGTRLTVL.

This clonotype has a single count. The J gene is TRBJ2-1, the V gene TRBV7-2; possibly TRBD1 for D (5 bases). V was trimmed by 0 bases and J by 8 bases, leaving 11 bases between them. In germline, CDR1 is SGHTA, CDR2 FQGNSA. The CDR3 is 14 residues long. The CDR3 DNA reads TGTACCAGCAGCTTAGCTACCAGGGCCTATGAGCAGTTCTTC. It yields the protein CTSSLATRAYEQFF.

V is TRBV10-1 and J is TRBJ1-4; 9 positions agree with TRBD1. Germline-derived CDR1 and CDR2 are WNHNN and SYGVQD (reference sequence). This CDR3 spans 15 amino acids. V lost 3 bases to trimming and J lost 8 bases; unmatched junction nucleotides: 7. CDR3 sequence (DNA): TGCGCCAGCAGTGAACGGACAGGGGCAAACGAAAAACTGTTTTTT. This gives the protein CASSERTGANEKLFF.

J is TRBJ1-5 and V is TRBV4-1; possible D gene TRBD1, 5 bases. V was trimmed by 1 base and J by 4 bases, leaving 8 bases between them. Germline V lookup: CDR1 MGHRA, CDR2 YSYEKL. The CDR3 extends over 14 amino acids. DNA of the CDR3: TGCGCCAGCAGCCAAGTGGGGGGGAATCAGCCCCAGCATTTT. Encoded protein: CASSQVGGNQPQHF.

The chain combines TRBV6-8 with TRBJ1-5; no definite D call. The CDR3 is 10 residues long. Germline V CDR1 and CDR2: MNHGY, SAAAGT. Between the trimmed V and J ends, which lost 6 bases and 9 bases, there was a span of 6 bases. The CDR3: CASSPTPQHF. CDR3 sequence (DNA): TGTGCCAGCAGCCCCACGCCCCAGCATTTT.

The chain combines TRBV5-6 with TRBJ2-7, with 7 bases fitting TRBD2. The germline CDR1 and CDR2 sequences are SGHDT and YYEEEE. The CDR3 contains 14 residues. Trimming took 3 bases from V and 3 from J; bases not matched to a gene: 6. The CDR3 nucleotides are TGTGCCAGCAGCTATGGGGGGGACCGCTACGAGCAGTACGTC. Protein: CASSYGGDRYEQYV.

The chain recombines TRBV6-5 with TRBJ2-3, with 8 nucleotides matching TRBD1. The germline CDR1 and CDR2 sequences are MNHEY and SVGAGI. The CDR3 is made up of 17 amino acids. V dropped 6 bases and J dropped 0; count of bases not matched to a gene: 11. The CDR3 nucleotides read TGTGCCAGCAGCACCGGGACAGGCTTTCCTAGCACAGATACGCAGTATTTT. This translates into CASSTGTGFPSTDTQYF.

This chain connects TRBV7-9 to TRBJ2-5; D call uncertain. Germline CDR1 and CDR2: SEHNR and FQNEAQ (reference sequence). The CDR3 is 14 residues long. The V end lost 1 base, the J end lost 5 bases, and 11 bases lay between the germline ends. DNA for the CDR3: TGTGCCAGCAGCTTAGTGAACCCAGCCGAGACCCAGTACTTC. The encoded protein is CASSLVNPAETQYF.

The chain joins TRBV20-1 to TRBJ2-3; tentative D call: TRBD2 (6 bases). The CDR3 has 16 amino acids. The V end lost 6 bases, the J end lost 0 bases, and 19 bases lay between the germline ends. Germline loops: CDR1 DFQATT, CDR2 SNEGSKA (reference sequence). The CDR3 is CSASSLGGPSTDTQYF. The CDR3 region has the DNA TGCAGTGCGAGCAGTTTGGGGGGTCCTAGCACAGATACGCAGTATTTT.

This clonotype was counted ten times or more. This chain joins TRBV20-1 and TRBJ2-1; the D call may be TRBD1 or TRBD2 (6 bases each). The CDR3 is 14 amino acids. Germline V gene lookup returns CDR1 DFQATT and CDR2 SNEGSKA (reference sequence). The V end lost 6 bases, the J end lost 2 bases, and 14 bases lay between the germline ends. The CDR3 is CSARGLRAYNEQFF. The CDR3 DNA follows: TGCAGTGCCAGGGGACTTCGCGCCTACAATGAGCAGTTCTTC.

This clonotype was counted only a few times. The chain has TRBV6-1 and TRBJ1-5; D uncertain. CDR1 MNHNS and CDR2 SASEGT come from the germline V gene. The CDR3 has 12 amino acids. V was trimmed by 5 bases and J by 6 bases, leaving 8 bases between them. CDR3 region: CASSRPGQPQHF. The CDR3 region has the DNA TGTGCCAGCAGTAGACCGGGTCAGCCCCAGCATTTT.

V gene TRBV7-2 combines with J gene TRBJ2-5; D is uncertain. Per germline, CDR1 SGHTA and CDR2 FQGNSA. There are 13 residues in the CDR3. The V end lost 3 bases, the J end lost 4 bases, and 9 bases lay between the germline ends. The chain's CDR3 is CASSFGGTETQYF. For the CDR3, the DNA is TGTGCCAGCAGCTTCGGTGGAACAGAGACCCAGTACTTC.